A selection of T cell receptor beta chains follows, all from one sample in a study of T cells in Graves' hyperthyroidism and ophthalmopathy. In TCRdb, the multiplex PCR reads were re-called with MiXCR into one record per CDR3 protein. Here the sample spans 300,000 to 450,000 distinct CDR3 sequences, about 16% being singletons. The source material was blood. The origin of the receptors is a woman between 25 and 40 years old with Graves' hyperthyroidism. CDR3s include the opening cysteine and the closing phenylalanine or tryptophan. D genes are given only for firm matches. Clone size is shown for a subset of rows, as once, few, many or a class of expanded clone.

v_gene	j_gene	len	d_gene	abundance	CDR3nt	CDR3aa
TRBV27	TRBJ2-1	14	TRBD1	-	TGTGCCAGCAGCCGGGACAGGGGTTACAATGAGCAGTTCTTC	CASSRDRGYNEQFF
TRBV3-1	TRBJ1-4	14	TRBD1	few	TGTGCCAGCAGCCAGGACAGGCCTAATGAAAAACTGTTTTTT	CASSQDRPNEKLFF
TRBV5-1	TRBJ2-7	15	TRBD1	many	TGCGCCAGCAGCTTTCTGACAGGGTCGTCCAACGAGCAGTACTTC	CASSFLTGSSNEQYF
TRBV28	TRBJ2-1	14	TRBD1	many	TGTGCCAGCAGTTCGGGACAGGGTCTCAATGAGCAGTTCTTC	CASSSGQGLNEQFF
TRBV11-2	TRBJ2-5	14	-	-	TGTGCCAGCAGCTTTGGTGGGCCACAAGAGACCCAGTACTTC	CASSFGGPQETQYF
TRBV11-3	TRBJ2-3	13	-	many	TGTGCCAGCAGCCTAGAAACGAGGGATACGCAGTATTTT	CASSLETRDTQYF
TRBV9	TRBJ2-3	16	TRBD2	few	TGTGCCAGCAGCGTAGGTCGTCTAGCGGACACAGATACGCAGTATTTT	CASSVGRLADTDTQYF
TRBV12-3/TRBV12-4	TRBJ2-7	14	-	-	TGTGCCAGCAGTTTAGGGTTAGAACCCTACGAGCAGTACTTC	CASSLGLEPYEQYF
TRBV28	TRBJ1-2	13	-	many	TGTGCCAGCAGTTTGATCACAGGGAGTGGCTACACCTTC	CASSLITGSGYTF
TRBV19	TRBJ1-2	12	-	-	TGTGCCAGTAGTGCAGACAGAAAGGGCTACACCTTC	CASSADRKGYTF
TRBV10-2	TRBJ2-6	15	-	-	TGCGCCAGCAGCGGACTGGACGTTGGGGCCAACGTCCTGACTTTC	CASSGLDVGANVLTF
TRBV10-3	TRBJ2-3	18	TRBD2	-	TGTGCCATCAGCCCGACTAGCGGGAGGGCTCATAGCACAGATACGCAGTATTTT	CAISPTSGRAHSTDTQYF
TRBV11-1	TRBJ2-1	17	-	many	TGTGCCAGCAGCCCACGGTACAGGGCCTCGTATTACAATGAGCAGTTCTTC	CASSPRYRASYYNEQFF
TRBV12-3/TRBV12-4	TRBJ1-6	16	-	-	TGTGCCAGCAGCGGACAGCGACTTTCCAATAATTCACCCCTCCACTTT	CASSGQRLSNNSPLHF
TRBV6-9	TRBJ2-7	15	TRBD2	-	TGTGCCAGCAGTTATGGAGGGGACTACTCCTACGAGCAGTACTTC	CASSYGGDYSYEQYF
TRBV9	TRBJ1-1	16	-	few	TGTGCCAGCAGCGTACCTAGGGGACGGAGGAACACTGAAGCTTTCTTT	CASSVPRGRRNTEAFF